The clone carrying this TCR beta chain was found many times. A quantitative 5'-RACE method, one with molecular barcodes, was used to make TCR beta libraries. Each CDR3 protein gets one entry after TCRdb re-called the 5' RACE reads with MiXCR. The repertoire holds 220,000 or so distinct CDR3 sequences, with more than 9% as singletons. This sample stems from a study of CD8 T cells in ankylosing spondylitis. Trimming took 3 bases from V and 0 from J, leaving 4 bases between them. Germline V gene data show CDR1 as SGDLS and CDR2 as YYNGEE. The CDR3 consists of 12 residues. The specimen sequenced was blood, either unsorted or a sorted T cell fraction (not recorded which). V is TRBV9 and J is TRBJ2-7; D gene ambiguous. The source is a male donor with ankylosing spondylitis or in good health (not recorded which). The CDR3 loop reads CASSGPSYEQYF. In DNA, the CDR3 is TGTGCCAGCAGCGGCCCCTCCTACGAGCAGTACTTC. Full variable domain (remainder filled in from reference TRBV9 and TRBJ2-7): DSGVTQTPKHLITATGQRVTLRCSPRSGDLSVYWYQQSLDQGLQFLIQYYNGEERAKGNILERFSAQQFPDLHSELNLSSLELGDSALYFCASSGPSYEQYFGPGTRLTVT.